These 26 T cell receptor beta chains were all obtained from the same sample, sequenced in a study of OX40 agonist ivuxolimab in advanced cancers. Data came from immunoSEQ multiplex PCR; TCRdb stores just in-frame clones and leaves some out. The table has some 87,000 clones, 90% to 95% seen once. Source: CD4+ or CD8+ T cells sorted from blood, taken in a trial of the OX40 agonist ivuxolimab. These receptors were obtained from an adult with an advanced solid tumor such as melanoma, head and neck, liver or kidney cancer.

The chain carries TRBV9 and TRBJ1-2; 8 bases fit TRBD1. The V and J ends lost 4 bases and 3 bases, in that order; junction bases with no gene match: 14. Germline CDR1 SGDLS, CDR2 YYNGEE. The CDR3 contains 17 residues. DNA for the CDR3: TGTGCCAGCAGCCCCCAGGAGGGGCAGGGGGCGGACTATGGCTACACCTTC. It translates to CASSPQEGQGADYGYTF.

The chain employs TRBV10-2 and TRBJ2-7; D remains unclear. Germline V gene sequence: CDR1 WSHSY, CDR2 SAAADI. The V end lost 4 bases, the J end lost 2 bases, and 9 bases lay between the germline ends. This CDR3 is built from 13 residues. CDR3 loop: CASSALVPYEQYF. CDR3 DNA: TGCGCCAGCAGTGCCCTAGTTCCCTACGAGCAGTACTTC.

This clone was found once. CDR3 nucleotide sequence: TGTGCCAGCAGCTTCCGGCAGGGGGCAGGTGAGCAGTACTTC. It yields the protein CASSFRQGAGEQYF. V and J are TRBV5-4 and TRBJ2-7; 8 positions agree with TRBD1. Germline CDR1 is SGHNT and CDR2 is YYREEE (reference sequence). With V trimmed by 2 bases and J by 7 bases, 8 bases remained unmatched. This CDR3 has 14 amino acids.

Concerning this clone: The junction does not match germline at one end; this may be a read error. The chain has TRBV9 and TRBJ2-5; no reliable D call. The V gene's germline CDR1 is SGDLS and CDR2 YYNGEE. This CDR3 has 13 residues. The CDR3 nucleotides read TGTGCCAGCAGCGTAGGTAACCAAGGGACCCAGTACTTC. Translating gives CASSVGNQGTQYF.

The chain joins TRBV19 to TRBJ1-1, with D perhaps matching TRBD1 (5 bases). Germline lookup yields CDR1 LNHDA and CDR2 SQIVND (reference sequence). V gave up 7 bases and J gave up 0 bases, with 9 bases separating them. This CDR3 is built from 13 residues. DNA for the CDR3: TGTGCCAGTACCCCAGGGATGAACACTGAAGCTTTCTTT. It yields the protein CASTPGMNTEAFF.

A word on this clone: Compared with germline, one end of the junction differs, possibly owing to a read error. The chain recombines TRBV29-1 with TRBJ2-7, with TRBD1 matching 7 bases. The germline CDR1 and CDR2 sequences are SQVTM and ANQGSEA. CDR3 length equals 12 residues. In nucleotides, the CDR3 is TGCAGCGTAGAAGGGGGCGAACGCGAGCAGTACTTC. Translated: CSVEGGEREQYF.

The chain has TRBV16 and TRBJ2-7, with 7 bases lining up with TRBD1. This CDR3 region has 13 residues. V was clipped by 4 bases and J by 3 bases; unmatched bases: 3. CDR1 KGHSY and CDR2 FQNENV come from the germline V gene. CDR3 sequence reads: CASSPGDSYEQYF. The CDR3 coding sequence is TGTGCCAGCAGCCCCGGGGACAGCTACGAGCAGTACTTC.

V is TRBV7-9 and J is TRBJ1-2; D gene ambiguous. Germline CDR1 is SEHNR and CDR2 is FQNEAQ (reference sequence). V lost 4 bases, J lost 4 bases, and 10 bases lay in between. The CDR3 is 13 residues long. The CDR3 coding sequence is TGTGCCAGCAGCTATGGGGATCCCTATGGCTACACCTTC. This encodes CASSYGDPYGYTF.

The CDR3 loop is CASSLASGGISTDTQYF. CDR3 nucleotide sequence: TGCGCCAGCAGCTTGGCTAGCGGCGGAATTAGCACAGATACGCAGTATTTT. V is TRBV5-1 and J is TRBJ2-3, with 7 bases that match TRBD2. CDR1 and CDR2 (germline): SGHRS, YFSETQ. CDR3 length: 17 residues. The V segment lost 0 bases and the J segment 0 bases; nucleotides outside the gene matches: 7.

The chain recombines TRBV4-1 with TRBJ2-7, with D possibly matching TRBD1 (5 bases). The CDR3 is made up of 16 amino acids. Germline V CDR1 and CDR2: MGHRA, YSYEKL. V lost 1 base and J lost 2, with 15 bases in between. The CDR3 bases are TGCGCCAGCAGCCAAGTGGACAAGGGTCTTGCCTACGAGCAGTACTTC. Its translation is CASSQVDKGLAYEQYF.

The chain couples TRBV15 to TRBJ1-2, with D possibly matching TRBD1 (6 bases). V dropped 3 bases and J dropped 2 bases, with 16 bases sitting between them. Per the germline V gene, CDR1 is LNHNV and CDR2 is YYDKDF (reference sequence). The CDR3 has 16 amino acids. CDR3 nucleotides: TGTGCCACCAGCAGGGAAGGGATACAGGGAAACTATGGCTACACCTTC. This sequence encodes CATSREGIQGNYGYTF.

This clone was observed once. V usage is TRBV4-1 and J usage is TRBJ2-1; D might be TRBD1 or TRBD2, each matching 5 bases. From germline, CDR1 is MGHRA and CDR2 YSYEKL. The V gene lost 1 base and the J gene lost 2 bases, with 9 bases spanning the gap. CDR3 length: 15 residues. The CDR3 nucleotides are TGCGCCAGCAGCCAAGGTGAGGGGACCTACAATGAGCAGTTCTTC. Protein: CASSQGEGTYNEQFF.

V usage is TRBV7-9 and J usage is TRBJ2-7; 10 nucleotides line up with TRBD1. V lost 5 bases and J lost 4; bases outside the gene matches: 11. Looked up from germline, CDR1 is SEHNR and CDR2 is FQNEAQ (reference sequence). The CDR3 is made up of 16 amino acids. CDR3 sequence: CASSRMGDRGQYEQYF. CDR3 bases: TGTGCCAGCAGCCGTATGGGTGACAGGGGGCAGTACGAGCAGTACTTC.

This sequence joins TRBV4-1 and TRBJ2-7; tentatively, D is TRBD1 or TRBD2 (6 bases each). The CDR3 is 14 residues long. The V gene lost 3 bases and the J gene lost 7 bases, with 16 bases spanning the gap. From germline, CDR1 is MGHRA and CDR2 YSYEKL. For the CDR3, the DNA is TGCGCCAGCAGCCACCTTCCGGGGGCTCGAGAGCAGTACTTC. This sequence encodes CASSHLPGAREQYF.

V and J are TRBV19 and TRBJ1-4; maybe TRBD1 (5 bases). Germline V CDR1 and CDR2: LNHDA, SQIVND (reference sequence). V was pared by 8 bases and J by 2 bases, with 9 bases between. This CDR3 has 13 residues. CDR3 protein: CASSGRTNEKLFF. The CDR3 DNA reads as TGTGCCAGTTCAGGGAGGACTAATGAAAAACTGTTTTTT.

CDR3 residues: CASSIDRGGGNQPQHF. The CDR3 DNA sequence: TGTGCCAGCAGCATTGACAGGGGAGGGGGCAATCAGCCCCAGCATTTT. The V call is TRBV27, the J call TRBJ1-5, with 8 bases identical to TRBD1. The CDR3 sequence is 16 residues long. From germline, CDR1 is MNHEY and CDR2 SMNVEV (reference sequence). J was trimmed by 2 bases and V by 6 bases; bases with no gene match: 9.

The J gene is TRBJ2-7, the V gene TRBV27, with 11 bases that match TRBD1. Trimming cost V 6 bases and J 6 bases; bases outside gene matches: 10. Germline V lookup: CDR1 MNHEY, CDR2 SMNVEV (reference sequence). The CDR3 is 15 amino acids. The CDR3 spells CASSKTGGTGGEQYF. CDR3 bases: TGTGCCAGCAGCAAAACGGGAGGGACAGGGGGCGAGCAGTACTTC.

The J gene is TRBJ1-1, the V gene TRBV2, with TRBD1 identical over 8 bases. CDR1 SNHLY and CDR2 FYNNEI come from the germline V gene. The CDR3 is 13 amino acids. Losses at the gene ends were 6 bases for V and 5 bases for J; bases not matched to a gene: 5. The CDR3 sequence is CASRDRGGTEAFF. In DNA, the CDR3 is TGTGCCAGCAGAGACAGGGGCGGGACTGAAGCTTTCTTT.

The genes are TRBV14 and TRBJ2-7, with TRBD2 identical over 7 bases. Germline V CDR1 and CDR2: SGHDN, FVKESK. This CDR3 contains 16 residues. V shed 0 bases and J 0 bases; nucleotides not matched to a gene: 5. The CDR3 DNA is TGTGCCAGCAGCCAAGATCTTGGCGGGAGCTCCTACGAGCAGTACTTC. Protein product: CASSQDLGGSSYEQYF.

V gene TRBV4-1 combines with J gene TRBJ2-1; no reliable D call. The germline gives CDR1 MGHRA, CDR2 YSYEKL. The length of the CDR3 is 16 residues. The V gene lost 1 base and the J gene lost 0 bases, with 10 bases spanning the gap. CDR3 protein: CASSQGAQSSYNEQFF. The DNA for the CDR3 is TGCGCCAGCAGCCAAGGAGCCCAGAGCTCCTACAATGAGCAGTTCTTC.

The chain uses TRBV4-1 and TRBJ2-1, with no clear D. Germline lookup yields CDR1 MGHRA and CDR2 YSYEKL. CDR3 size: 17 residues. V was shortened by 1 base and J by 0 bases, with 13 bases between the two germline ends. CDR3 DNA: TGCGCCAGCAGCCAAGTCGGCAGCCTTTTCTCCTACAATGAGCAGTTCTTC. It encodes CASSQVGSLFSYNEQFF.

This chain joins TRBV2 and TRBJ2-5; TRBD1 might be the D (5 bases). Germline V gives CDR1 SNHLY, CDR2 FYNNEI. The CDR3 is 16 amino acids. The germline V and J ends were trimmed by 3 bases and 9 bases, with 23 bases remaining between them. CDR3 nucleotides: TGTGCCAGCAGTGACTCAGCAGGGTCGTCATCTGCGGCCCAGTACTTC. This encodes CASSDSAGSSSAAQYF.

Only a few counts were recorded for this clone. This sequence joins TRBV28 and TRBJ2-3; a possible D gene is TRBD2 (5 bases). This CDR3 has 15 residues. Germline V gene lookup returns CDR1 MDHEN and CDR2 SYDVKM. The V end lost 3 bases, the J end lost 0 bases, and 10 bases lay between the germline ends. The CDR3 loop is CASSFAEGSTDTQYF. CDR3 sequence (DNA): TGTGCCAGCAGTTTCGCCGAGGGTAGCACAGATACGCAGTATTTT.

Here the CDR3 reads CASSVGGTYEQYF. The CDR3 DNA is TGTGCCAGCAGCGTAGGAGGAACCTACGAGCAGTACTTC. The chain uses TRBV9 and TRBJ2-7; D gene unclear. This CDR3 region has 13 residues. Germline V gene data show CDR1 as SGDLS and CDR2 as YYNGEE. With 0 bases removed from V and 2 bases from J, the gap between germline ends came to 6 bases.

Here the CDR3 reads CAISEPGAYGNTIYF. CDR3 nucleotide sequence: TGTGCCATCAGTGAGCCGGGGGCATACGGAAACACCATATATTTT. This chain connects TRBV10-3 to TRBJ1-3; possibly TRBD1 for D (6 bases). This CDR3 contains 15 residues. The V and J ends lost 2 bases and 4 bases respectively, with 12 bases between them. Germline CDR1 ENHRY, CDR2 SYGVKD.

This clone was seen only once. The junction and the germline gene differ at one end; a read error may be behind it. This chain connects TRBV15 to TRBJ1-2; D unresolved. There are 12 residues in the CDR3. From germline, CDR1 is LNHNV and CDR2 YYDKDF (reference sequence). The CDR3 bases are TGTGCCACTAGTTCGAGGATTGGGCCCAATTACTTC. Its protein product is CATSSRIGPNYF.